A selection of T cell receptor beta chains follows, all from one sample in a study of human T cells and chemical hapten exposure. One entry per CDR3 protein, called by TCRdb with MiXCR from the RACE reads. The sample contains tens of thousands of distinct CDR3 sequences, 12% of which appear only once. This material consisted of whole blood, taken in connection with sensitization to the hapten diphenylcyclopropenone (DPC). The receptors shown here come from a woman aged 55-70 years with alopecia areata. Some clones in this sample may be carry-over from other donors' samples. Each CDR3 is given with its conserved first and last residue. D genes are given only for firm matches. Rows give clone size only sometimes, using once, few, many, or a class for an expanded clone.

J gene,V gene,D gene,clone size,CDR3 protein,CDR3 DNA
TRBJ2-3,TRBV10-3,TRBD2,many,CAISRPLAGGSDTQYF,TGTGCCATCAGCAGACCTCTAGCGGGGGGATCAGATACGCAGTATTTT
TRBJ2-5,TRBV11-2,NA,many,CASSLGTEETQYF,TGTGCCAGCAGCTTGGGAACTGAAGAGACCCAGTACTTC
TRBJ1-5,TRBV7-9,TRBD1,many,CASSLTGEQPQHF,TGTGCCAGCAGCTTGACAGGGGAGCAGCCCCAGCATTTT
TRBJ2-3,TRBV6-2/TRBV6-3,NA,NA,CASSYSGGSTDTQYF,TGTGCCAGCAGTTACTCTGGGGGCAGCACAGATACGCAGTATTTT
TRBJ2-7,TRBV11-2,NA,many,CASSLGLPDYEQYF,TGTGCCAGCAGCTTGGGACTTCCCGACTACGAGCAGTACTTC
TRBJ1-3,TRBV30,NA,NA,CAWSYSGNTIYF,TGTGCCTGGAGTTACAGTGGAAACACCATATATTTT
TRBJ2-4,TRBV2,TRBD2,many,CASSGGLAKNIQYF,TGTGCCAGCAGCGGGGGGTTAGCCAAAAACATTCAGTACTTC
TRBJ2-7,TRBV4-1,NA,NA,CASSGTPTTYEQYF,TGCGCCAGCAGCGGGACACCTACCACCTACGAGCAGTACTTC
TRBJ1-4,TRBV12-3/TRBV12-4,NA,few,CASSRPGTWEKLFF,TGTGCCAGCAGCCGACCAGGGACCTGGGAAAAACTGTTTTTT
TRBJ1-2,TRBV18,TRBD1,many,CASSPDRDYGYTF,TGTGCCAGCTCCCCTGACAGGGACTATGGCTACACCTTC
TRBJ2-3,TRBV11-3,TRBD2,NA,CASSRGTSGFTDTQYF,TGTGCCAGCAGCCGGGGGACTAGCGGTTTCACAGATACGCAGTATTTT
TRBJ1-1,TRBV20-1,TRBD1,many,CSARAAGRDRFTEAFF,TGCAGTGCTAGAGCAGCAGGACGGGACAGGTTCACTGAAGCTTTCTTT
TRBJ2-3,TRBV7-3,TRBD1,NA,CASSLTGTGIFRTDTQYF,TGTGCCAGCAGCTTGACCGGGACAGGGATTTTTCGCACAGATACGCAGTATTTT
TRBJ1-4,TRBV18,TRBD1,NA,CASSATGRLSNEKLFF,TGTGCCAGCTCAGCGACAGGGCGTCTCTCGAATGAAAAACTGTTTTTT
TRBJ2-2,TRBV20-1,NA,NA,CSARDYRNTGELFF,TGCAGTGCTAGAGATTACCGGAACACCGGGGAGCTGTTTTTT
TRBJ2-3,TRBV20-1,TRBD2,few,CSAPGLLAGSTDTQYF,TGCAGTGCCCCCGGCTTGCTAGCGGGTAGCACAGATACGCAGTATTTT
TRBJ2-7,TRBV27,NA,many,CASSPVDRFEQYF,TGTGCCAGCAGTCCCGTCGACCGTTTCGAGCAGTACTTC
TRBJ1-1,TRBV20-1,NA,NA,CSAPTDNTEAFF,TGCAGTGCTCCCACAGATAACACTGAAGCTTTCTTT
TRBJ2-7,TRBV27,TRBD2,many,CASSYAGGPIYEQYF,TGTGCCAGCAGTTACGCGGGAGGGCCTATATACGAGCAGTACTTC
TRBJ2-3,TRBV7-9,NA,many,CASSKRGTGTDTQYF,TGTGCCAGCAGCAAGCGGGGGACAGGCACAGATACGCAGTATTTT
TRBJ1-1,TRBV12-3/TRBV12-4,NA,NA,CASSLSQTEAFF,TGTGCCAGCAGTTTAAGTCAAACTGAAGCTTTCTTT
TRBJ1-4,TRBV7-2,NA,NA,CASSPSREVYEKLFF,TGTGCCAGCAGCCCCTCACGGGAGGTTTATGAAAAACTGTTTTTT
TRBJ2-6,TRBV27,NA,many,CASSTNSGANVLTF,TGTGCCAGCAGTACAAACTCTGGGGCCAACGTCCTGACTTTC
TRBJ2-5,TRBV20-1,NA,NA,CSASNSPRETQYF,TGCAGTGCTAGTAACTCACCCCGAGAGACCCAGTACTTC
TRBJ1-3,TRBV6-6,NA,many,CASSQDSLFRNTIYF,TGTGCCAGCAGTCAGGACAGTCTTTTTCGAAACACCATATATTTT
TRBJ2-1,TRBV20-1,TRBD2,few,CSADPSGPYNEQFF,TGCAGTGCTGACCCTAGCGGACCCTACAATGAGCAGTTCTTC
TRBJ2-1,TRBV29-1,TRBD1,many,CSVLYRGLGNEQFF,TGCAGCGTCTTATACAGGGGGCTAGGAAATGAGCAGTTCTTC
TRBJ1-3,TRBV5-1,TRBD1,NA,CASSLDGRGPGNTIYF,TGCGCCAGCAGCTTGGACGGCAGGGGGCCTGGAAACACCATATATTTT
TRBJ1-5,TRBV4-1,NA,many,CASSHGGLGNQPQHF,TGCGCCAGCAGCCACGGAGGGCTGGGCAATCAGCCCCAGCATTTT
TRBJ1-2,TRBV7-6,NA,many,CASSRMDAVYGYTF,TGTGCCAGCAGCCGCATGGACGCAGTCTATGGCTACACCTTC
TRBJ2-7,TRBV18,NA,many,CASSPEQKSSYEQYF,TGTGCCAGCTCACCGGAGCAGAAGAGCTCCTACGAGCAGTACTTC
TRBJ1-1,TRBV3-1,NA,few,CASSLRAGVSTEAFF,TGTGCCAGCAGCCTTAGGGCCGGGGTTTCCACTGAAGCTTTCTTT
TRBJ1-5,TRBV6-1,TRBD1,NA,CASTPDRDPRRPQHF,TGTGCCAGCACCCCAGACAGGGACCCTCGCCGGCCCCAGCATTTT
TRBJ2-1,TRBV9,TRBD1,few,CASSVGYWDRAVFNEQFF,TGTGCCAGCAGCGTAGGCTATTGGGACAGGGCGGTATTCAATGAGCAGTTCTTC
TRBJ2-2,TRBV2,NA,many,CASSPTWAGELFF,TGTGCCAGCAGTCCGACGTGGGCCGGGGAGCTGTTTTTT
TRBJ1-6,TRBV27,NA,NA,CASSPYNSPLHF,TGTGCCAGCAGCCCGTATAATTCACCCCTCCACTTT
TRBJ2-3,TRBV5-1,TRBD2,many,CASSLGASGASTDTQYF,TGCGCCAGCAGCTTGGGGGCTAGCGGAGCTAGCACAGATACGCAGTATTTT
TRBJ1-2,TRBV5-5,NA,many,CASSLERDTYGYTF,TGTGCCAGCAGCTTGGAACGGGACACCTATGGCTACACCTTC
TRBJ2-3,TRBV10-1,NA,NA,CASSGIGTDTQYF,TGCGCCAGCAGTGGAATAGGCACAGATACGCAGTATTTT
TRBJ1-2,TRBV12-3/TRBV12-4,TRBD1,few,CASSSDRGHGYTF,TGTGCCAGCAGTTCCGACAGGGGGCATGGCTACACCTTC
TRBJ2-7,TRBV29-1,NA,NA,CSVPRSSYEQYF,TGCAGCGTTCCGAGGAGCTCCTACGAGCAGTACTTC
TRBJ2-5,TRBV12-3/TRBV12-4,NA,few,CASRRLGGQETQYF,TGTGCCAGCAGAAGATTGGGGGGCCAAGAGACCCAGTACTTC
TRBJ2-7,TRBV11-2,NA,few,CASSAGARRGYEQYF,TGTGCCAGCAGCGCCGGGGCCCGGAGGGGATACGAGCAGTACTTC
TRBJ2-2,TRBV9,TRBD1,NA,CASSRTGTGELFF,TGTGCCAGCAGCCGGACAGGGACCGGGGAGCTGTTTTTT
TRBJ1-5,TRBV7-8,NA,NA,CASSLARGGGQPQHF,TGTGCCAGCAGCTTAGCGCGGGGAGGAGGTCAGCCCCAGCATTTT
TRBJ2-3,TRBV5-4,NA,many,CASSATDTQYF,TGTGCCAGCAGTGCTACAGATACGCAGTATTTT
TRBJ2-3,TRBV5-5,NA,NA,CASSLVQGGTDTQYF,TGTGCCAGCAGCTTGGTACAGGGAGGTACAGATACGCAGTATTTT
TRBJ2-1,TRBV18,TRBD2,NA,CVSSPPSGGENNEQFF,TGTGTCAGCTCACCACCTAGCGGGGGCGAAAACAATGAGCAGTTCTTC
TRBJ1-6,TRBV10-2,TRBD1,few,CASSRQGLSSPLHF,TGCGCCAGCAGTCGACAGGGATTGAGTTCACCCCTCCACTTT